This T cell receptor beta chain was obtained from a study of CD8+CD57+ T cells in acquired aplastic anemia. General study points: Patients versus controls showed no significant CD8+ Simpson's diversity difference.

The junction had 7 bases not matched to a gene; V was cut back by 5 bases and J by 0 bases. Germline V gives CDR1 SGHAT, CDR2 FQNNGV. This CDR3 contains 17 residues. Profiling that covered TCR beta VDJ and CDR3 relied on genomic DNA as its template. Using its own MiXCR run on the reads, TCRdb lists one record per CDR3 protein. The data show 200,000 to 250,000 distinct CDR3 sequences, with less than 60% seen just once and nearly 20% held by the top ten. In its sample, this clonotype was seen many times. The antigen remains undetermined. Previously, flow cytometry had revealed CD8+CD57+ cell expansion in the patients chosen for sequencing. Severe acquired aplastic anemia was diagnosed in all patients.

This chain uses TRBV11-2 with TRBJ2-6; 7 positions match TRBD2. What was sequenced was sorted CD4+, CD8+, or CD8+CD57+ T cells (not recorded which) from PBMCs. This TCR came from a human donor with aplastic anemia. The CDR3 protein is CASSPRSGVSGANVLTF. In nucleotides, the CDR3 is TGTGCCAGCAGCCCGCGCAGCGGGGTCTCTGGGGCCAACGTCCTGACTTTC.